This entry lists 28 T cell receptor beta chains sequenced from one sample in a study of identical twins. TCRdb re-derived calls from the 5' RACE reads in MiXCR, one entry per CDR3 protein. The sample records 500,000 or so distinct CDR3 sequences, roughly an eighth being singletons. These same records also appear under a second study, on yellow fever vaccine responses in identical twins.

Sequenced: CD4+ T cells sorted from blood. The receptor set was obtained from a woman aged 18-35 years in good health.

The chain employs TRBV30 and TRBJ2-5; perhaps TRBD1 as D (5 bases). The CDR3 runs 13 residues. V dropped 0 bases and J dropped 2 bases, with 7 bases sitting between them. Germline V gene sequence: CDR1 GTSNPN, CDR2 SVGIG (reference sequence). This chain's CDR3 is CAWSVRQQETQYF. CDR3 bases: TGTGCCTGGAGTGTTAGACAGCAAGAGACCCAGTACTTC. The whole variable domain, remainder taken from reference TRBV30 and TRBJ2-5, is SQTIHQWPATLVQPVGSPLSLECTVEGTSNPNLYWYRQAAGRGLQLLFYSVGIGQISSEVPQNLSASRPQDRQFILSSKKLLLSDSGFYLCAWSVRQQETQYFGPGTRLLVL.

The chain uses TRBV6-5 and TRBJ2-1; D ambiguous. This CDR3 is 15 amino acids long. CDR1 is MNHEY, CDR2 SVGAGI, per germline. Trimming left V 2 bases short and J 3 bases short, with 11 bases between. The DNA for the CDR3 is TGTGCCAGCAGTTACGGAGCGACTTACTACAATGAGCAGTTCTTC. Protein: CASSYGATYYNEQFF.

This clonotype was seen only a few times. This chain joins TRBV2 and TRBJ2-2, with D unclear. The length of the CDR3 is 13 residues. CDR1 is SNHLY, CDR2 FYNNEI, per germline. Trimming took 6 bases from V and 4 from J, leaving 9 bases between them. The CDR3 region has the DNA TGTGCCAGCAGACCTGGTCCCACCGGGGAGCTGTTTTTT. Residues: CASRPGPTGELFF.

This clonotype showed up many times. The chain links TRBV29-1 to TRBJ2-5, with D possibly TRBD1 on 6 matching bases. The V and J ends lost 0 bases and 5 bases respectively, with 13 bases between them. The germline gives CDR1 SQVTM, CDR2 ANQGSEA. The CDR3 runs to 14 residues. CDR3 nucleotide sequence: TGCAGCGTTGAAGAGATGGGGGCGCGGGAGACCCAGTACTTC. Translating it yields CSVEEMGARETQYF.

There are a few counts of this clonotype. The gene calls are TRBV7-8 and TRBJ2-2; D is perhaps TRBD1 (5 bases). With 5 bases removed from V and 4 bases from J, the gap between germline ends came to 14 bases. This CDR3 has 15 residues. In germline, CDR1 is SGHVS, CDR2 FQNEAQ. The CDR3 here is CASSQTDTPTGELFF. The CDR3 DNA follows: TGTGCCAGCAGCCAGACGGACACCCCCACCGGGGAGCTGTTTTTT. The whole variable domain, filled in from reference TRBV7-8 and TRBJ2-2, reads GAGVSQSPRYKVAKRGQDVALRCDPISGHVSLFWYQQALGQGPEFLTYFQNEAQLDKSGLPSDRFFAERPEGSVSTLKIQRTQQEDSAVYLCASSQTDTPTGELFFGEGSRLTVL.

This clonotype was seen more than once but under ten times. The rearrangement uses TRBV12-3 or TRBV12-4 and TRBJ1-1; 8 positions agree with TRBD1. The CDR3 length is 15 residues. Germline trimming cut 1 base from V and 4 bases from J; bases unmatched to any gene: 5. CDR3 region: CASSLGTGLVTEAFF. In DNA form, the CDR3 reads TGTGCCAGCAGTTTAGGGACAGGGCTGGTCACTGAAGCTTTCTTT.

The CDR3 bases are TGTGCCAGTAGGAAGGGTGACGAGCAGTACTTC. It yields the protein CASRKGDEQYF. V is TRBV19 and J is TRBJ2-7; D is uncertain. Germline V gene lookup returns CDR1 LNHDA and CDR2 SQIVND (reference sequence). The V end lost 6 bases, the J end lost 5 bases, and 8 bases lay between the germline ends. The CDR3 contains 11 residues.

This clonotype occurred a few times. The chain joins TRBV20-1 to TRBJ2-1; TRBD2 agrees at 8 bases. V lost 5 bases to trimming and J lost 0 bases; unmatched junction nucleotides: 9. There are 16 residues in the CDR3. Germline V CDR1 and CDR2: DFQATT, SNEGSKA (reference sequence). DNA for the CDR3: TGCAGTGCTTCCCCTTCCGGGACTAGCTCCTACAATGAGCAGTTCTTC. Protein: CSASPSGTSSYNEQFF.

The rearrangement links TRBV7-8 to TRBJ2-5, with TRBD1 matching over 7 bases. The CDR3 is made up of 15 amino acids. Germline V gene sequence: CDR1 SGHVS, CDR2 FQNEAQ. Germline trimming cut 4 bases from V and 5 bases from J; bases unmatched to any gene: 10. CDR3 protein: CASSYYTGDGETQYF. In DNA form, the CDR3 reads TGTGCCAGCAGCTATTACACAGGGGACGGCGAGACCCAGTACTTC.

The J gene is TRBJ2-2, the V gene TRBV6-5; no firm D call. The CDR3 length is 13 residues. Germline-derived CDR1 and CDR2 are MNHEY and SVGAGI. With 4 bases removed from V and 3 bases from J, the gap between germline ends came to 6 bases. The DNA of the CDR3 is TGTGCCAGCAGTTCCCCATACACCGGGGAGCTGTTTTTT. Translation gives CASSSPYTGELFF.

This clonotype occurred a few times. The chain is built from TRBV27 and TRBJ2-1; 10 bases match TRBD2. The CDR3 runs to 18 residues. Germline CDR1 reads MNHEY; CDR2 reads SMNVEV (reference sequence). With V trimmed by 3 bases and J by 5 bases, 13 bases remained unmatched. This CDR3 is CASSFMFKGSGRDNEQFF. CDR3 bases: TGTGCCAGCAGTTTTATGTTTAAAGGGAGCGGGAGGGACAATGAGCAGTTCTTC.

The chain carries TRBV24-1 and TRBJ2-7; the D is unclear. The CDR3 is made up of 15 amino acids. Between the trimmed V and J ends, which lost 3 bases and 6 bases, there was a span of 17 bases. CDR1 KGHDR and CDR2 SFDVKD come from the germline V gene. The CDR3 DNA follows: TGTGCCACCAGTGATCCGACGGCAGGCGGACCCGAGCAGTACTTC. Protein sequence: CATSDPTAGGPEQYF.

This clonotype was seen a few times. DNA for the CDR3: TGCAGTGCTAGAGATCCCAGGGGGCCCTACAATGAGCAGTTCTTC. It encodes CSARDPRGPYNEQFF. This chain uses TRBV20-1 with TRBJ2-1; 8 nucleotides match TRBD1. This CDR3 comprises 15 residues. V was clipped by 0 bases and J by 2 bases; unmatched bases: 3. Germline CDR1 DFQATT, CDR2 SNEGSKA (reference sequence).

The J gene is TRBJ2-3, the V gene TRBV9; 9 bases line up with TRBD2. CDR1 is SGDLS, CDR2 YYNGEE, per germline. CDR3 length: 17 residues. V lost 0 bases and J lost 5; bases outside the gene matches: 10. This CDR3 is CASSVESSGSPQDTQYF. In nucleotides, the CDR3 is TGTGCCAGCAGCGTAGAGAGTAGCGGGAGCCCGCAAGATACGCAGTATTTT.

The CDR3 region has the DNA TGTGCCAGCAGCGTAGGCGCTCACAATGAGCAGTTCTTC. Translation gives CASSVGAHNEQFF. The chain recombines TRBV9 with TRBJ2-1, with D unresolved. Germline lookup yields CDR1 SGDLS and CDR2 YYNGEE. This CDR3 has 13 amino acids. V lost 0 bases and J 5 bases, leaving 6 bases between the germline ends.

The sample holds a few counts of this clonotype. The genes are TRBV7-9 and TRBJ2-1, with 11 bases fitting TRBD2. The CDR3 runs to 17 residues. Trimming cost V 0 bases and J 3 bases; bases outside gene matches: 4. The germline CDR1 and CDR2 sequences are SEHNR and FQNEAQ (reference sequence). CDR3 sequence reads: CASSLAWGLAVYNEQFF. The CDR3 coding sequence is TGTGCCAGCAGCTTAGCTTGGGGACTAGCGGTCTACAATGAGCAGTTCTTC.

The chain employs TRBV9 and TRBJ2-7; D call uncertain. This CDR3 is 14 amino acids long. CDR1 is SGDLS, CDR2 YYNGEE, per germline. The V gene lost 0 bases and the J gene lost 0 bases, with 7 bases spanning the gap. The CDR3 sequence is CASSVAPISYEQYF. The CDR3 DNA reads TGTGCCAGCAGCGTAGCTCCAATCTCCTACGAGCAGTACTTC.

This clonotype was seen repeatedly, ten times or more. The chain couples TRBV20-1 to TRBJ1-5; D may be TRBD1 (6 bases). The germline gives CDR1 DFQATT, CDR2 SNEGSKA (reference sequence). V dropped 6 bases and J dropped 0 bases, with 18 bases sitting between them. This CDR3 region has 16 residues. CDR3 nucleotides: TGCAGTGCCATCCCCGTACAGGGATATAGCAATCAGCCCCAGCATTTT. Protein product: CSAIPVQGYSNQPQHF.

The V and J genes are TRBV11-2 and TRBJ1-1; D perhaps matches TRBD1 (6 bases). Trimming left V 4 bases short and J 11 bases short, with 23 bases between. CDR1 and CDR2 from the germline V gene are SGHAT and FQNNGV. The CDR3 has 15 amino acids. The CDR3 spells CASSSAGTYRRDAFF. As DNA, the CDR3 is TGTGCCAGCAGCTCGGCCGGGACATACCGTAGAGACGCTTTCTTT.

The chain combines TRBV5-1 with TRBJ2-7, with D tentatively TRBD2 (6 bases). Germline CDR1 and CDR2: SGHRS and YFSETQ. The CDR3 consists of 15 residues. Trimming left V 4 bases short and J 2 bases short, with 16 bases between. Written as DNA, the CDR3 is TGCGCCAGCAGCCGCGGGGACGTCGGGCCCTACGAGCAGTACTTC. Translation: CASSRGDVGPYEQYF.

This clonotype came up a few times. This chain uses TRBV11-1 with TRBJ1-2; 8 bases match TRBD1. Germline CDR1 SGHAT, CDR2 FQDESV (reference sequence). This CDR3 has 15 amino acids. V lost 5 bases and J lost 8; bases outside the gene matches: 13. The CDR3 nucleotides are TGTGCCAGCAGCCTGGGGGGACAGGCCCCATGGGGCTACACCTTC. Translating it yields CASSLGGQAPWGYTF.

The chain is built from TRBV6-2 or TRBV6-3 and TRBJ1-5; D is possibly TRBD1 (6 bases). Looked up from germline, CDR1 is MNHEY and CDR2 is SVGEGT. This CDR3 has 15 residues. V was shortened by 2 bases and J by 2 bases, with 10 bases between the two germline ends. The CDR3 here is CASSYPRQGNQPQHF. The CDR3 DNA reads TGTGCCAGCAGTTACCCTCGACAGGGCAATCAGCCCCAGCATTTT.

The chain is built from TRBV4-1 and TRBJ2-5, with a tentative D call TRBD2 (5 bases). The CDR3 covers 15 residues. Trimming shortened V by 1 base and J by 2 bases, and 11 bases separated the two germline ends. In germline, CDR1 is MGHRA, CDR2 YSYEKL. The CDR3 region is CASSQALRGQETQYF. For the CDR3, the DNA is TGCGCCAGCAGCCAAGCTCTACGGGGACAAGAGACCCAGTACTTC.

This clonotype has more than one count but fewer than ten. The chain has TRBV18 and TRBJ2-1, with D perhaps matching TRBD2 (5 bases). The V end was cut by 3 bases, the J end by 9 bases, with 15 bases between. CDR1 and CDR2 from the germline V gene are KGHSH and LQKENI. The CDR3 loop spans 14 amino acids. CDR3 protein: CASSPPGKVTEQFF. CDR3 sequence (DNA): TGTGCCAGCTCACCCCCGGGAAAAGTGACTGAGCAGTTCTTC.

This clonotype was recorded at least ten times. The chain uses TRBV5-1 and TRBJ1-5, with D unresolved. From germline, CDR1 is SGHRS and CDR2 YFSETQ. Trimming cost V 3 bases and J 1 base, with 11 bases left between them. The CDR3 has 15 amino acids. CDR3 nucleotide sequence: TGCGCCAGCAGCTCTTGGTACGGAAGCAATCAGCCCCAGCATTTT. Residues: CASSSWYGSNQPQHF.

The chain uses TRBV5-5 and TRBJ2-2; D might be TRBD1 (6 bases). V was shortened by 5 bases and J by 4 bases, with 18 bases between the two germline ends. The germline CDR1 and CDR2 sequences are SGHKS and YYEKEE (reference sequence). This CDR3 region has 16 residues. This chain's CDR3 is CASRVGAGVITGELFF. The DNA of the CDR3 is TGTGCCAGCAGGGTTGGGGCAGGGGTGATCACCGGGGAGCTGTTTTTT.

The V and J genes are TRBV20-1 and TRBJ1-5, with D tentatively TRBD1 (5 bases). Trimming removed 4 bases from V and 5 bases from J, with 15 bases in between. CDR1 is DFQATT, CDR2 SNEGSKA, per germline (reference sequence). This CDR3 spans 14 amino acids. In DNA, the CDR3 is TGCAGTGCTACCAGGGCCCCGCGGGATCAGCCCCAGCATTTT. Protein product: CSATRAPRDQPQHF.

The chain has TRBV9 and TRBJ1-4; 7 nucleotides agree with TRBD1. Per germline, CDR1 SGDLS and CDR2 YYNGEE. This CDR3 contains 16 residues. Losses at the gene ends were 0 bases for V and 3 bases for J; bases not matched to a gene: 5. Written as DNA, the CDR3 is TGTGCCAGCAGCGTAGGGACAGGCCAACCTAATGAAAAACTGTTTTTT. Its protein is CASSVGTGQPNEKLFF. The whole variable domain, filled in from reference TRBV9 and TRBJ1-4, reads DSGVTQTPKHLITATGQRVTLRCSPRSGDLSVYWYQQSLDQGLQFLIQYYNGEERAKGNILERFSAQQFPDLHSELNLSSLELGDSALYFCASSVGTGQPNEKLFFGSGTQLSVL.